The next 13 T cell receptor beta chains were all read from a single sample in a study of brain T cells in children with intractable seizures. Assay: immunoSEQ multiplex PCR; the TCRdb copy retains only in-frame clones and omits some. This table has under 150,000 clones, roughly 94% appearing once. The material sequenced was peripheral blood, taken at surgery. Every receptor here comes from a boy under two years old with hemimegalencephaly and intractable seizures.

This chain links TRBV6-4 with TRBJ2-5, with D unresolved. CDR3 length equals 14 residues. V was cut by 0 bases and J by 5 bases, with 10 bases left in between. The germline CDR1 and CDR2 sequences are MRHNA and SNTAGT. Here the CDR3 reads CASSDSGPPETQYF. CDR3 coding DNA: TGTGCCAGCAGTGACTCGGGTCCGCCCGAGACCCAGTACTTC.

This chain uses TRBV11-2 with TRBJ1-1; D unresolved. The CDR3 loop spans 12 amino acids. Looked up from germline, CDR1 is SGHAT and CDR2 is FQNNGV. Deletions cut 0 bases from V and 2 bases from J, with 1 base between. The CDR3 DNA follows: TGTGCCAGCAGCTTAGACAACACTGAAGCTTTCTTT. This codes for CASSLDNTEAFF.

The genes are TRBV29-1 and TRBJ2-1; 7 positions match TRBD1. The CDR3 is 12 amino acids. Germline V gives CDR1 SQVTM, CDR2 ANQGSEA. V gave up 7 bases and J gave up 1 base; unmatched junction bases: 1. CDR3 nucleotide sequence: TGCAGCGGGGGACAGTCCTACAATGAGCAGTTCTTC. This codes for CSGGQSYNEQFF.

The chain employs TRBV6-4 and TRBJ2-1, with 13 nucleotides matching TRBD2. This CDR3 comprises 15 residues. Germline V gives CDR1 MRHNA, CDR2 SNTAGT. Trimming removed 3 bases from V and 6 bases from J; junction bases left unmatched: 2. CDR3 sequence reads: CASSELAGGPNEQFF. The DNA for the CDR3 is TGTGCCAGCAGTGAACTAGCGGGAGGGCCCAATGAGCAGTTCTTC.

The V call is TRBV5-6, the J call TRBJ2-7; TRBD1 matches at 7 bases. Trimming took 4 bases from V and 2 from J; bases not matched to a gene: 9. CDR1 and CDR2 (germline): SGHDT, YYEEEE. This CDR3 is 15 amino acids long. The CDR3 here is CASSHPTGWAYEQYF. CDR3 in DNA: TGTGCCAGCAGCCACCCGACAGGGTGGGCCTACGAGCAGTACTTC.

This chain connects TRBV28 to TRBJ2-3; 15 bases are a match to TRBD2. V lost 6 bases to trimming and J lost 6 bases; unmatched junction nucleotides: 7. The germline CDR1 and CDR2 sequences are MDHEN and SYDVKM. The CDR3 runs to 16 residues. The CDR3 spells CASSRGLAGGPDTQYF. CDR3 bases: TGTGCCAGCAGCCGAGGACTAGCGGGAGGGCCGGATACGCAGTATTTT.

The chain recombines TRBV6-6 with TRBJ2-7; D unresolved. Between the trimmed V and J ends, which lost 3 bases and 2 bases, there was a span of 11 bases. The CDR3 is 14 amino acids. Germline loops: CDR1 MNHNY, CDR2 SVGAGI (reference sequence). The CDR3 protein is CASSYSGSAYEQYF. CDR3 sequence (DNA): TGTGCCAGCAGTTATTCCGGGTCTGCCTACGAGCAGTACTTC.

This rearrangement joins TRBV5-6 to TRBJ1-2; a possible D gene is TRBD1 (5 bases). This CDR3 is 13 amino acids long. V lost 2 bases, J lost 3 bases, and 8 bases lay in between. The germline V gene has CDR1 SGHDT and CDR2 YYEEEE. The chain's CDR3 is CASSFRGYYGYTF. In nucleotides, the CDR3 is TGTGCCAGCAGCTTCCGGGGCTACTATGGCTACACCTTC.

In DNA form, the CDR3 reads TGTGCCAGCAGTAGGGATAGCAATCAGCCCCAGCATTTT. Protein sequence: CASSRDSNQPQHF. The chain carries TRBV2 and TRBJ1-5; no clear D. CDR3 length: 13 residues. Germline values: CDR1 SNHLY, CDR2 FYNNEI. The V and J ends lost 5 bases and 0 bases respectively, with 5 bases between them. Based on the CDR3 plus reference TRBV2 and TRBJ1-5, the full variable domain is EPEVTQTPSHQVTQMGQEVILRCVPISNHLYFYWYRQILGQKVEFLVSFYNNEISEKSEIFDDQFSVERPDGSNFTLKIRSTKLEDSAMYFCASSRDSNQPQHFGDGTRLSIL.

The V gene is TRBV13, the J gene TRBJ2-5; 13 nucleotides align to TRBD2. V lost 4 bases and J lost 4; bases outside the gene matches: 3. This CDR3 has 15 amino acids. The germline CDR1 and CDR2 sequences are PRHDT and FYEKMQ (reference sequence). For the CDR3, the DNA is TGTGCCAGCAGCTCCCGGACTAGCGGGAGAGAGACCCAGTACTTC. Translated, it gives CASSSRTSGRETQYF.

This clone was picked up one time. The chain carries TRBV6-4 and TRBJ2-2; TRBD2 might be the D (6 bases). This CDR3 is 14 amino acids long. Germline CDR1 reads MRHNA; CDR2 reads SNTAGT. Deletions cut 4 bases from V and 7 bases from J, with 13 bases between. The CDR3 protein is CASSVSSVGGELFF. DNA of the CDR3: TGTGCCAGCAGTGTGTCTAGCGTTGGCGGGGAGCTGTTTTTT.

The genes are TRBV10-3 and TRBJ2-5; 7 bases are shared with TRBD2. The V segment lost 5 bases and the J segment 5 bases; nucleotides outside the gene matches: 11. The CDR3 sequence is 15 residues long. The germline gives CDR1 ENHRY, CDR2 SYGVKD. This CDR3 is CAISPLTGGVETQYF. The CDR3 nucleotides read TGTGCCATCAGTCCCCTCACTGGGGGGGTGGAGACCCAGTACTTC.

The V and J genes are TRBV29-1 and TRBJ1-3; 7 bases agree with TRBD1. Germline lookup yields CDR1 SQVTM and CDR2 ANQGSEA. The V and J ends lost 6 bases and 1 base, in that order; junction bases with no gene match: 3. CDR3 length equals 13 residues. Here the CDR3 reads CSVTTGSGNTIYF. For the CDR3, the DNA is TGCAGCGTGACGACAGGGTCTGGAAACACCATATATTTT.